This TCR beta chain was sequenced in a study of blood T cell repertoires in COVID-19. Profiled with immunoSEQ multiplex PCR; TCRdb holds only in-frame clones, not every one. The sample shows about 210,000 clones, 80% of them seen only once. The source of this sequence is a human donor in a cohort sampled during active COVID-19. The sample comprised peripheral blood.

As DNA, the CDR3 is TGTGCCAGCAGCTCGAGAGGGGCCGGGGGGAGAGAGACCCAGTACTTC. This sequence encodes CASSSRGAGGRETQYF. This chain joins TRBV7-2 and TRBJ2-5; 7 nucleotides agree with TRBD2. The CDR3 sequence is 16 residues long. Per germline, CDR1 SGHTA and CDR2 FQGNSA. The V and J ends lost 4 bases and 4 bases, in that order; junction bases with no gene match: 12.